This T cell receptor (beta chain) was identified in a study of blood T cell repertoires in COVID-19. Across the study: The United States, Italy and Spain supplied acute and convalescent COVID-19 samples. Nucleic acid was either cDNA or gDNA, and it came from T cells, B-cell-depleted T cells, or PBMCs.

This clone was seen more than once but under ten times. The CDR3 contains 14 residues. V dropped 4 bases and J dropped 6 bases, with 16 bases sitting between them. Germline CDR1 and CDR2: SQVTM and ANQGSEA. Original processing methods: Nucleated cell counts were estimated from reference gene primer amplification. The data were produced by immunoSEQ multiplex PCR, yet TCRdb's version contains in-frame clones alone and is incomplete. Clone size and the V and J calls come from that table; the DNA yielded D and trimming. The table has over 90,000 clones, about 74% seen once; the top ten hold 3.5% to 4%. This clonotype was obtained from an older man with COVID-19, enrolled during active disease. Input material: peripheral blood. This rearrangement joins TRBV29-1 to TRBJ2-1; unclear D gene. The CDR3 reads CSVVTATYFNEQFF. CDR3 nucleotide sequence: TGCAGCGTTGTAACCGCTACTTACTTCAATGAGCAGTTCTTC.